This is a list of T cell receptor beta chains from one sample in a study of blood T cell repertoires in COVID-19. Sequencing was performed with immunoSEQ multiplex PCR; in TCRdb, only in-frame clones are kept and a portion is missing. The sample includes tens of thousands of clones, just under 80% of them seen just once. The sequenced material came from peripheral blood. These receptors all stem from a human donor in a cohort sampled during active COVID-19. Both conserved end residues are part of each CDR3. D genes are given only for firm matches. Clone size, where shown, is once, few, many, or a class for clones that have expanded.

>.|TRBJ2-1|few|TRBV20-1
TGCAGTGCTAGTAAGGTCGGGAGAACCCACAATGAGCAGTTCTTC
CSASKVGRTHNEQFF
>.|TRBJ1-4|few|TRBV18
TGTGCCAGCTCTTCAGGGGCTAATGAAAAACTGTTTTTT
CASSSGANEKLFF
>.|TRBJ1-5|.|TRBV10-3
TGTGCCATCAGGGACAGTGATTTGCAGCCCCAGCATTTT
CAIRDSDLQPQHF
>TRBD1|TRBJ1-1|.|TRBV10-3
TGTGCCAGCAAGACAGGGGGCATGAACACTGAAGCTTTCTTT
CASKTGGMNTEAFF
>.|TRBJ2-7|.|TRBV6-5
TGTGCCAGCACCCTAGATGTGGCAGCCTACGAGCAGTACTTC
CASTLDVAAYEQYF
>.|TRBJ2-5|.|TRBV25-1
TGTGCCAGCACCCTGACCCAGTACTTC
CASTLTQYF
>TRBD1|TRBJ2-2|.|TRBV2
TGTGCCAGCAGTGAAAGAGACAGGGCTCGGGAGCTGTTTTTT
CASSERDRARELFF
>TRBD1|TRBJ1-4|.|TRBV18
TGTGCCAGCTCACCACCGCGACAGGGGCCCGAAAAACTGTTTTTT
CASSPPRQGPEKLFF
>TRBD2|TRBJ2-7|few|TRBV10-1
TGCGCCAGCAGCCCGAGCGGGAGGGTTAGCTCCTACGAGCAGTACTTC
CASSPSGRVSSYEQYF
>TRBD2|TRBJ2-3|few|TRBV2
TGTGCCAGCAGTGCCCTGGCTAGCGGGAGGGGAGATACGCAGTATTTT
CASSALASGRGDTQYF
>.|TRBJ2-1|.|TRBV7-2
TGTGCCAGCAGCCCCTGGGGGGGGGCCGGGAATGAGCAGTTCTTC
CASSPWGGAGNEQFF
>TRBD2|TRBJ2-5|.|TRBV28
TGTGCCAGCAGCCCCGATCTGGGGACTAGCGGGACAAATAGGTACTTC
CASSPDLGTSGTNRYF
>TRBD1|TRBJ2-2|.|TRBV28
TGTGCCAGCAGGCAACAGGGGACCCGAAACGGGGAGCTGTTTTTT
CASRQQGTRNGELFF
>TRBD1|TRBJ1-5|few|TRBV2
TGTGCCAGCAGTGGACAGGGGGCCTATAGGAGCAATCAGCCCCAGCATTTT
CASSGQGAYRSNQPQHF
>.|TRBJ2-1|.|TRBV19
TGTGCCAGTGGGGGCAGGGATCTCTACAATGAGCAGTTCTTC
CASGGRDLYNEQFF
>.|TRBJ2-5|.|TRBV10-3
TGTGCCATCAGTGAGGGCAGGGATGAGACCCAGTACTTC
CAISEGRDETQYF
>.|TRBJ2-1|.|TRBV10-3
TGTGCCATCACCGAGGACGGGAACAATGAGCAGTTCTTC
CAITEDGNNEQFF
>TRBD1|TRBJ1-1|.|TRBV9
TGTGCCAGCAGCGTAGGACAGGGGTGGGGCACTGAAGCTTTCTTT
CASSVGQGWGTEAFF
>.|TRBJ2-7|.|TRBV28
TGTGCCAGCAGTCTAGGGGGTAACCCCTACGAGCAGTACTTC
CASSLGGNPYEQYF
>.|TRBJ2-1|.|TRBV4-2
TGTGCCAGCAGTGACAGGCTCAGCTCCTACAATGAGCAGTTCTTC
CASSDRLSSYNEQFF
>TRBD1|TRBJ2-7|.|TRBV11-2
TGTGCCAGCAGCTTAGAGACAGGGGGCTCGGGCGAGCAGTACTTC
CASSLETGGSGEQYF
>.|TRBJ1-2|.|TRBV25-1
TGTGCCAGCTCGCTTCAGAACTATGGCTACACCTTC
CASSLQNYGYTF
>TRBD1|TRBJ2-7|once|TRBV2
TGTGCCAGCGGTTCGGGACAGACCTACGAGCAGTACTTC
CASGSGQTYEQYF
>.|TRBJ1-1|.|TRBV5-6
TGTGCCAGCAGCCCCGGTCACACTGAAGCTTTCTTT
CASSPGHTEAFF
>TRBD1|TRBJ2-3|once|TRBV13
TGTGCCAGCAGCTTACCGGGACAGGGGGCGGCAGATACGCAGTATTTT
CASSLPGQGAADTQYF
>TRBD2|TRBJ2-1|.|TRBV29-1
TGCAGCGTCCAACCGGGACTAGCGGGAATAAATGAGCAGTTCTTC
CSVQPGLAGINEQFF
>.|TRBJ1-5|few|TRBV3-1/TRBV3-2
TGTGCCAGCAGCGGAACAGGGAATCAGCCCCAGCATTTT
CASSGTGNQPQHF
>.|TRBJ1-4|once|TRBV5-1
TGCGCCAGCACCTGGGTGAGCCCCAGCAGGGAAAAACTGTTTTTT
CASTWVSPSREKLFF
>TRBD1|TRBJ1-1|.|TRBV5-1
TGCGCCAGTACGGGACAGACGAACACTGAAGCTTTCTTT
CASTGQTNTEAFF